Shown below are 3 T cell receptor beta chains from a single sample sequenced in a study of T cells after yellow fever vaccination (dated by TCRdb to the late 2010s). Receptors were amplified or captured by 5' RACE. The sequencing machine was an Illumina HiSeq 2500. TCRdb reworked the public reads: Q25 trimming with fastp, MiXCR clone assembly, productive beta chains retained. Each record represents a unique CDR3 protein, reported with the most common genes and DNA among its rows. The sample table holds about 350,000 distinct CDR3 sequences, of which around 8.1% were seen once. The top ten clones comprise approximately 15% of the sample. The treatment or condition label corresponds to: live attenuated yellow fever vaccine strain. The sequencing here drew on PBMCs, taken around 45 days after the first yellow fever vaccination. These receptors all stem from a man aged 18 to 29 who received the YFV17D yellow fever vaccine.

This clonotype has more than one count but fewer than ten. The chain carries TRBV3-1 and TRBJ2-7; unclear D gene. There are 14 residues in the CDR3. CDR1 and CDR2 (germline): LGHDT, YNNKEL (reference sequence). Trimming shortened V by 4 bases and J by 0 bases, and 10 bases separated the two germline ends. CDR3 sequence: CASSPSYSSYEQYF. As DNA, the CDR3 is TGTGCCAGCAGCCCTTCCTATAGCTCCTACGAGCAGTACTTC.

This clonotype was seen a few times. The V gene is TRBV6-5, the J gene TRBJ2-7, with 9 positions matching TRBD1. V lost 5 bases to trimming and J lost 4 bases; unmatched junction nucleotides: 6. Germline assignment: CDR1 MNHEY and CDR2 SVGAGI. This CDR3 spans 14 amino acids. This CDR3 is CASSPGTGKYEQYV. The DNA for the CDR3 is TGTGCCAGCAGTCCCGGGACAGGGAAATACGAGCAGTACGTC.

The rearrangement joins TRBV5-4 to TRBJ2-3; D gene ambiguous. The CDR3 loop spans 14 amino acids. Trimming left V 3 bases short and J 2 bases short, with 10 bases between. Germline loops: CDR1 SGHNT, CDR2 YYREEE (reference sequence). CDR3 sequence (DNA): TGTGCCAGCAGCTCACGGGCCTACACAGATACGCAGTATTTT. This sequence encodes CASSSRAYTDTQYF.